This entry lists 14 T cell receptor beta chains sequenced from one sample in a study of cytomegalovirus exposure and HLA in healthy donors. The PCR had 60 Vbeta and 13 Jbeta primers. Sequencing was performed with immunoSEQ multiplex PCR; in TCRdb, only in-frame clones are kept and a portion is missing. This sample has about 230,000 clones; over 70% occur once, and the top ten carry around 2.9%. The sequenced sample was PBMCs. The receptor source for this set is a woman in her sixties in good health and CMV-seropositive.

The chain couples TRBV4-1 to TRBJ1-4; 7 bases line up with TRBD1. The ends lost 4 bases at V and 4 bases at J; junction bases unmatched: 3. The germline V gene encodes CDR1 MGHRA and CDR2 YSYEKL. The CDR3 length is 14 residues. The CDR3 is CASSPQGVNEKLFF. In DNA form, the CDR3 reads TGCGCCAGCAGCCCCCAGGGGGTTAATGAAAAACTGTTTTTT.

The gene calls are TRBV30 and TRBJ2-5; maybe TRBD2 (6 bases). Gene TRBJ2-7 matches the end of the DNA better, so the J call may be wrong. Germline V gene data show CDR1 as GTSNPN and CDR2 as SVGIG (reference sequence). This CDR3 has 13 residues. The DNA for the CDR3 is TGTGCCGGTGGCGGGCGGGGAGACTACGAGCAGTACTTC. It specifies CAGGGRGDYEQYF.

The chain joins TRBV2 to TRBJ2-7; a possible D gene is TRBD1 (6 bases). The CDR3 is 13 amino acids. Between the trimmed V and J ends, which lost 5 bases and 6 bases, there was a span of 14 bases. The V gene's germline CDR1 is SNHLY and CDR2 FYNNEI. The CDR3 DNA is TGTGCCAGCAGTAATACTGAGGGGGTCGAGCAGTACTTC. Translating it yields CASSNTEGVEQYF.

This clone was detected once. The chain joins TRBV5-1 to TRBJ1-6, with TRBD1 as a possible D gene (5 bases). The CDR3 has 14 amino acids. Trimming took off 7 bases at V and 8 bases at J, with 16 bases between the two ends. The germline V gene encodes CDR1 SGHRS and CDR2 YFSETQ. The CDR3 spells CASGLGGTHSPLHF. DNA of the CDR3: TGCGCCAGCGGGCTGGGGGGGACGCATTCACCCCTCCACTTT. The whole variable domain, remainder taken from reference TRBV5-1 and TRBJ1-6, is KAGVTQTPRYLIKTRGQQVTLSCSPISGHRSVSWYQQTPGQGLQFLFEYFSETQRNKGNFPGRFSGRQFSNSRSEMNVSTLELGDSALYLCASGLGGTHSPLHFGNGTRLTVT.

This clone has just one count. The gene calls are TRBV18 and TRBJ2-1; 12 bases are a match to TRBD2. Trimming took 2 bases from V and 7 from J; bases not matched to a gene: 12. Germline CDR1 and CDR2: KGHSH and LQKENI. The CDR3 length is 18 residues. The CDR3 loop is CASSPGLAGREIGNEQFF. The CDR3 region has the DNA TGTGCCAGCTCACCAGGACTAGCGGGAAGAGAAATTGGGAATGAGCAGTTCTTC.

This chain uses TRBV2 with TRBJ2-5; possible D gene TRBD2, 6 bases. The J call may be faulty, since TRBJ2-7 better matches the DNA end. There are 13 residues in the CDR3. Germline CDR1 and CDR2: SNHLY and FYNNEI. Here the CDR3 reads CASRGTRYYEQYF. DNA for the CDR3: TGTGCCAGCAGAGGGACTCGTTACTACGAGCAGTACTTC.

The chain joins TRBV30 to TRBJ2-7; 7 nucleotides line up with TRBD1. This CDR3 is built from 13 residues. The V gene's germline CDR1 is GTSNPN and CDR2 SVGIG (reference sequence). V lost 3 bases, J lost 3 bases, and 5 bases stayed unmatched. CDR3 in DNA: TGTGCCTGGAGCCGGACAGGACTCTACGAGCAGTACTTC. Protein product: CAWSRTGLYEQYF. The whole variable domain, remainder taken from reference TRBV30 and TRBJ2-7, is SQTIHQWPATLVQPVGSPLSLECTVEGTSNPNLYWYRQAAGRGLQLLFYSVGIGQISSEVPQNLSASRPQDRQFILSSKKLLLSDSGFYLCAWSRTGLYEQYFGPGTRLTVT.

This chain uses TRBV2 with TRBJ2-3; D is possibly TRBD2 (7 bases). Germline V gene lookup returns CDR1 SNHLY and CDR2 FYNNEI. The length of the CDR3 is 13 residues. V was trimmed by 5 bases and J by 6 bases, leaving 12 bases between them. CDR3 bases: TGTGCCAGCAGTTCGGGGGGCGGGGATACGCAGTATTTT. The encoded protein is CASSSGGGDTQYF. Together with reference TRBV2 and TRBJ2-3, the CDR3 gives the full variable domain: EPEVTQTPSHQVTQMGQEVILRCVPISNHLYFYWYRQILGQKVEFLVSFYNNEISEKSEIFDDQFSVERPDGSNFTLKIRSTKLEDSAMYFCASSSGGGDTQYFGPGTRLTVL.

The rearrangement links TRBV11-2 to TRBJ2-7; 8 positions agree with TRBD1. The germline V gene encodes CDR1 SGHAT and CDR2 FQNNGV. CDR3 length: 16 residues. V lost 1 base, J lost 0 bases, and 5 bases stayed unmatched. CDR3 amino acids: CASSLVGQDTSYEQYF. CDR3 DNA: TGTGCCAGCAGCTTAGTGGGACAGGACACCTCCTACGAGCAGTACTTC.

The V gene is TRBV15, the J gene TRBJ2-5, with D perhaps matching TRBD2 (5 bases). CDR3 size: 12 residues. V was trimmed by 1 base and J by 5 bases, leaving 5 bases between them. Germline loops: CDR1 LNHNV, CDR2 YYDKDF (reference sequence). DNA of the CDR3: TGTGCCACCAGCAGAGGAGGGGAGACCCAGTACTTC. The encoded protein is CATSRGGETQYF.

This sequence joins TRBV14 and TRBJ1-5; D perhaps matches TRBD1 (6 bases). The V end was cut by 0 bases, the J end by 0 bases, with 18 bases between. Germline CDR1 is SGHDN and CDR2 is FVKESK. This CDR3 comprises 19 residues. Here the CDR3 DNA reads TGTGCCAGCAGCCAAGATGCCCTGGCAGGGGTTAATAGCAATCAGCCCCAGCATTTT. It encodes CASSQDALAGVNSNQPQHF.

This sequence joins TRBV6-1 and TRBJ2-7; 11 positions agree with TRBD1. This CDR3 comprises 15 residues. Germline lookup yields CDR1 MNHNS and CDR2 SASEGT. The J segment lost 1 base and the V segment lost 5 bases, leaving 4 bases of the junction unmatched. CDR3 amino acids: CASSRGQGASYEQYF. CDR3 sequence (DNA): TGTGCCAGCAGTCGCGGACAGGGGGCATCCTACGAGCAGTACTTC.

CDR3 region: CASSPLRQGAADTQYF. The DNA for the CDR3 is TGTGCCAGCAGTCCCCTCCGACAGGGGGCTGCAGATACGCAGTATTTT. This chain joins TRBV28 and TRBJ2-3, with 10 bases aligning to TRBD1. The V gene's germline CDR1 is MDHEN and CDR2 SYDVKM. The V gene end was trimmed by 5 bases and the J gene end by 4 bases; junction bases not matched to a gene: 9. The CDR3 spans 16 residues.

This clone was seen only a few times. The CDR3 DNA reads TGTGCCAGCAGCCAAAGGACAGGGGCTAACTATGGCTACACCTTC. Translated, it gives CASSQRTGANYGYTF. The rearrangement joins TRBV9 to TRBJ1-2, with 9 bases that match TRBD1. The trim removed 4 bases at V and 0 bases at J, leaving 4 bases unmatched. The V gene's germline CDR1 is SGDLS and CDR2 YYNGEE. This CDR3 comprises 15 residues.